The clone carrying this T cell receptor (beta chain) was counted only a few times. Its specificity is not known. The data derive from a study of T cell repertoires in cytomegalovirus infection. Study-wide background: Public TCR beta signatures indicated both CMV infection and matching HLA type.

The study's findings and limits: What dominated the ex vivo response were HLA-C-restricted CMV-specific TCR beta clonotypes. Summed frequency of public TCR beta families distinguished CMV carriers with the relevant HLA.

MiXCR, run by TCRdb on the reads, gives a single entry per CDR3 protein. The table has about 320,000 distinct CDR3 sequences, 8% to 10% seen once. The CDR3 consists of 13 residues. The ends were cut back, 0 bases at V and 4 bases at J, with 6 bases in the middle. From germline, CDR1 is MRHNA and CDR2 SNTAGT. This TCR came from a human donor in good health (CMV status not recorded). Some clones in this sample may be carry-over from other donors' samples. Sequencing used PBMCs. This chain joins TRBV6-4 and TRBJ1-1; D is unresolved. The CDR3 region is CASSDSIGTEAFF. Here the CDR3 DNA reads TGTGCCAGCAGTGACTCTATCGGCACTGAAGCTTTCTTT.